The 17 T cell receptor beta chains presented below share a single source sample, sequenced in a study of control samples from healthy donors and cancer patients. TCRdb's copy holds only in-frame clones and misses some; the assay was immunoSEQ multiplex PCR. The sample comprises roughly 150,000 clones, almost 90% of which are singletons, and over 1.5% rests with the top ten. The specimen sequenced was blood. The origin of the receptors is a man in his late teens or twenties in good health.

This chain uses TRBV5-1 with TRBJ1-4, with 8 bases aligning to TRBD1. CDR1 is SGHRS and CDR2 is YFSETQ in the germline V gene. With V trimmed by 2 bases and J by 5 bases, 2 bases remained unmatched. The CDR3 is 14 residues long. The CDR3 DNA reads TGCGCCAGCAGCTTTGACAGGGGAAATGAAAAACTGTTTTTT. Protein sequence: CASSFDRGNEKLFF.

In its sample, this clone was seen a few times. The CDR3 protein is CASSPGQVRSYNEQFF. In nucleotides, the CDR3 is TGTGCCAGCAGCCCCGGACAGGTCCGCTCCTACAATGAGCAGTTCTTC. The chain links TRBV11-3 to TRBJ2-1, with 7 bases aligning to TRBD1. Germline lookup yields CDR1 SGHNT and CDR2 YENEEA. V trimming: 5 bases; J trimming: 0 bases; junction bases outside the gene matches: 7. This CDR3 contains 16 residues.

This clone came up a few times. The chain is built from TRBV5-5 and TRBJ2-7; 7 bases fit TRBD1. Germline V gives CDR1 SGHKS, CDR2 YYEKEE (reference sequence). With V trimmed by 10 bases and J by 3 bases, 7 bases remained unmatched. The CDR3 loop spans 12 amino acids. CDR3 DNA: TGTGCCCCCAAAGGGGGCGGCTACGAGCAGTACTTC. Translated: CAPKGGGYEQYF.

This clone was detected only once. The chain recombines TRBV24-1 with TRBJ2-3; TRBD1 matches 11 bases. The V gene end was trimmed by 4 bases and the J gene end by 7 bases; junction bases not matched to a gene: 9. CDR1 and CDR2 (germline): KGHDR, SFDVKD. The CDR3 has 16 amino acids. The CDR3 DNA sequence: TGTGCCACCAGTGAAGACCGGGACAGGGGGATTTATACGCAGTATTTT. Encoded protein: CATSEDRDRGIYTQYF.

The chain employs TRBV10-3 and TRBJ2-7; the match to TRBD1 covers 8 bases. This CDR3 has 16 amino acids. CDR1 ENHRY and CDR2 SYGVKD come from the germline V gene. V was clipped by 3 bases and J by 4 bases; unmatched bases: 11. CDR3 in amino acids: CAISEGGDRGGYEQYF. DNA of the CDR3: TGTGCCATCAGTGAAGGGGGAGACAGGGGCGGGTACGAGCAGTACTTC.

The genes are TRBV6-5 and TRBJ2-3, with D perhaps matching TRBD1 or TRBD2 (5 bases each). The germline V gene encodes CDR1 MNHEY and CDR2 SVGAGI. V gave up 6 bases and J gave up 6 bases, with 16 bases separating them. The CDR3 consists of 14 residues. The DNA of the CDR3 is TGTGCCAGCAGACCGACTGTTGGGACCGATACGCAGTATTTT. Residues: CASRPTVGTDTQYF.

V gene TRBV18 combines with J gene TRBJ1-4; weak D call: TRBD1 (5 bases). Germline CDR1 is KGHSH and CDR2 is LQKENI. The ends were cut back, 5 bases at V and 5 bases at J, with 21 bases in the middle. The CDR3 runs to 17 residues. CDR3 nucleotides: TGTGCCAGCTCATCTACACCCATACAGGACACAAATGAAAAACTGTTTTTT. Translating it yields CASSSTPIQDTNEKLFF. The full variable domain, completed using reference TRBV18 and TRBJ1-4, is NAGVMQNPRHLVRRRGQEARLRCSPMKGHSHVYWYRQLPEEGLKFMVYLQKENIIDESGMPKERFSAEFPKEGPSILRIQQVVRGDSAAYFCASSSTPIQDTNEKLFFGSGTQLSVL.

The V gene is TRBV6-5, the J gene TRBJ2-2; D may be TRBD1 (6 bases). Germline V gene lookup returns CDR1 MNHEY and CDR2 SVGAGI. V lost 8 bases, J lost 6 bases, and 10 bases lay in between. The CDR3 sequence is 12 residues long. CDR3 amino acids: CASQGRSGELFF. The DNA of the CDR3 is TGTGCCAGCCAGGGGCGGTCCGGGGAGCTGTTTTTT.

The CDR3 sequence is CASSLEVASGAYEQYF. CDR3 coding DNA: TGCGCCAGCAGCTTGGAAGTGGCTAGCGGAGCCTACGAGCAGTACTTC. This chain uses TRBV5-1 with TRBJ2-7; 7 positions agree with TRBD2. With 0 bases clipped from V and 2 bases from J, the junction kept 8 bases outside the gene matches. The CDR3 contains 16 residues. Germline V gene data show CDR1 as SGHRS and CDR2 as YFSETQ.

This chain connects TRBV6-2 or TRBV6-3 to TRBJ1-1; D remains ambiguous. The germline CDR1 and CDR2 sequences are MNHEY and SVGEGT. The ends were cut back, 2 bases at V and 1 base at J, with 17 bases in the middle. This CDR3 has 17 residues. The CDR3 sequence: CASSYVPGWGWNTEAFF. Written as DNA, the CDR3 is TGTGCCAGCAGTTACGTCCCCGGTTGGGGATGGAACACTGAAGCTTTCTTT.

V and J are TRBV5-6 and TRBJ2-5; 8 bases agree with TRBD1. Germline-derived CDR1 and CDR2 are SGHDT and YYEEEE. The CDR3 consists of 13 residues. The junction had 1 base not matched to a gene; V was cut back by 3 bases and J by 3 bases. The CDR3 DNA follows: TGTGCCAGCAGCTCGGACAGGGAAGAGACCCAGTACTTC. It is translated as CASSSDREETQYF. The full variable domain, rest sourced from reference TRBV5-6 and TRBJ2-5, is DAGVTQSPTHLIKTRGQQVTLRCSPKSGHDTVSWYQQALGQGPQFIFQYYEEEERQRGNFPDRFSGHQFPNYSSELNVNALLLGDSALYLCASSSDREETQYFGPGTRLLVL.

The rearrangement links TRBV6-2 or TRBV6-3 to TRBJ1-1; D possibly corresponds to TRBD1 (6 bases). The V end was cut by 2 bases, the J end by 4 bases, with 20 bases between. Germline loops: CDR1 MNHEY, CDR2 SVGEGT. The CDR3 sequence is 17 residues long. CDR3 loop: CASSYPGTSQGGTEAFF. The CDR3, as DNA: TGTGCCAGCAGTTACCCCGGGACATCCCAGGGAGGCACTGAAGCTTTCTTT.

V and J are TRBV6-5 and TRBJ2-7, with D perhaps TRBD1 or TRBD2 (5 bases each). The ends were cut back, 10 bases at V and 3 bases at J, with 16 bases in the middle. This CDR3 is 13 amino acids long. Germline V gene lookup returns CDR1 MNHEY and CDR2 SVGAGI. CDR3 bases: TGTGCCACCTCGGTGGCAGGGAGCTACGAGCAGTACTTC. Protein: CATSVAGSYEQYF.

For this clone: At one boundary the junction diverges from the germline segment, which might be a read error. The rearrangement joins TRBV7-7 to TRBJ2-5, with TRBD2 matching 7 bases. The length of the CDR3 is 17 residues. The V gene's germline CDR1 is SSHAT and CDR2 FNYEAQ (reference sequence). CDR3 sequence (DNA): TGTGCTAGCAGGGAGGGGACGAGTGTTGGGGGCCAAGAGACCCAGTACTTC. Translated: CASREGTSVGGQETQYF.

This chain joins TRBV15 and TRBJ2-2; D could derive from TRBD1 or TRBD2 (6 bases each). The CDR3 has 18 amino acids. With 1 base removed from V and 4 bases from J, the gap between germline ends came to 19 bases. The germline V gene encodes CDR1 LNHNV and CDR2 YYDKDF (reference sequence). The CDR3 sequence: CATSRVFDPGAITGELFF. CDR3 nucleotides: TGTGCCACCAGCAGAGTTTTCGATCCGGGGGCTATCACCGGGGAGCTGTTTTTT.

J is TRBJ1-3 and V is TRBV9; D is uncertain. The CDR3 consists of 12 residues. The V and J ends lost 5 bases and 1 base respectively, with 4 bases between them. The germline gives CDR1 SGDLS, CDR2 YYNGEE. The CDR3 nucleotides are TGTGCCAGCAGAGGATCTGGAAACACCATATATTTT. Translating it yields CASRGSGNTIYF.

The chain couples TRBV6-5 to TRBJ2-7, with 7 bases matching TRBD1. CDR3 length: 14 residues. The J segment lost 3 bases and the V segment lost 2 bases, leaving 4 bases of the junction unmatched. Germline V gene sequence: CDR1 MNHEY, CDR2 SVGAGI. The CDR3 nucleotides are TGTGCCAGCAGTTACCCGAGACAGGGCTACGAGCAGTACTTC. It is translated as CASSYPRQGYEQYF.